Following are 18 T cell receptor beta chains from one sample sequenced in a study of identical twins. TCRdb called the 5' RACE reads again in MiXCR, with one record for every CDR3 protein. In the table there are a few hundred thousand distinct CDR3 sequences, roughly 9% of which are singletons. Sequencing input: naive T cells sorted from blood. The origin of the receptors is a woman aged 50 to 60 in good health.

The V gene is TRBV27, the J gene TRBJ1-1; D is perhaps TRBD1 (6 bases). V lost 3 bases, J lost 2 bases, and 25 bases lay in between. The germline gives CDR1 MNHEY, CDR2 SMNVEV (reference sequence). The length of the CDR3 is 19 residues. The CDR3 bases are TGTGCCAGCAGTTTTCCCCCCCGGATTCCAGGGGCCTTTAACACTGAAGCTTTCTTT. Translated: CASSFPPRIPGAFNTEAFF.

The V and J genes are TRBV11-3 and TRBJ2-5, with D tentatively TRBD1 (6 bases). The V gene's germline CDR1 is SGHNT and CDR2 YENEEA. There are 14 residues in the CDR3. Trimming took 1 base from V and 5 from J, leaving 11 bases between them. The DNA of the CDR3 is TGTGCCAGCAGCTTAGCAGGGGTTAAGGAGACCCAGTACTTC. As protein: CASSLAGVKETQYF.

This clonotype occurred a few times. The chain joins TRBV3-1 to TRBJ1-3, with D unresolved. Germline CDR1 reads LGHDT; CDR2 reads YNNKEL (reference sequence). The CDR3 sequence is 14 residues long. Trimming removed 2 bases from V and 2 bases from J, with 7 bases in between. The CDR3 nucleotides read TGTGCCAGCAGCCAATATAAGGCTGGAAACACCATATATTTT. Translation gives CASSQYKAGNTIYF.

This clonotype was seen at least ten times. The rearrangement uses TRBV29-1 and TRBJ1-2; no reliable D call. Trimming shortened V by 0 bases and J by 4 bases, and 6 bases separated the two germline ends. The CDR3 has 12 amino acids. Per germline, CDR1 SQVTM and CDR2 ANQGSEA. CDR3 loop: CSVEDAGYGYTF. The CDR3 nucleotides read TGCAGCGTTGAAGATGCAGGCTATGGCTACACCTTC.

The chain is built from TRBV4-2 and TRBJ1-1; D possibly corresponds to TRBD1 (6 bases). This CDR3 has 15 residues. Germline CDR1 LGHNA, CDR2 YNFKEQ. The V and J ends lost 0 bases and 4 bases respectively, with 12 bases between them. The CDR3 DNA reads TGTGCCAGCAGCCAAGAAGTGTCAGGGGTCACTGAAGCTTTCTTT. This gives the protein CASSQEVSGVTEAFF.

This clonotype has at least ten counts. This rearrangement joins TRBV4-1 to TRBJ1-5; no clear D. The CDR3 loop spans 13 amino acids. Trimming took off 1 base at V and 5 bases at J, with 6 bases between the two ends. From germline, CDR1 is MGHRA and CDR2 YSYEKL. CDR3 loop: CASSQGDYQPQHF. The CDR3 DNA is TGCGCCAGCAGCCAAGGGGATTATCAGCCCCAGCATTTT.

This chain joins TRBV10-3 and TRBJ2-1; the match to TRBD2 covers 8 bases. Germline loops: CDR1 ENHRY, CDR2 SYGVKD. After removal of 2 bases from V and 15 bases from J, the junction contained 9 bases not matched to a gene. The CDR3 extends over 13 amino acids. The CDR3 loop is CAISETVGRETFF. The CDR3 DNA is TGTGCCATCAGTGAGACGGTCGGGAGGGAGACGTTCTTC.

This clonotype has just a few counts. The V call is TRBV7-8, the J call TRBJ1-1; D gene unclear. Trimming shortened V by 6 bases and J by 0 bases, and 14 bases separated the two germline ends. This CDR3 has 15 residues. The V gene's germline CDR1 is SGHVS and CDR2 FQNEAQ. The CDR3 is CASRPFGQLNTEAFF. The DNA of the CDR3 is TGTGCCAGCAGACCTTTTGGGCAGTTGAACACTGAAGCTTTCTTT.

The CDR3 region has the DNA TGTGCCAGTACCATACAGGGGGTCGATGAAAAACTGTTTTTT. Residues: CASTIQGVDEKLFF. This chain connects TRBV19 to TRBJ1-4, with 8 positions matching TRBD1. V shed 7 bases and J 6 bases; nucleotides not matched to a gene: 7. This CDR3 has 14 residues. Per the germline V gene, CDR1 is LNHDA and CDR2 is SQIVND (reference sequence).

This clonotype was counted ten times or more. The V and J genes are TRBV20-1 and TRBJ2-3, with a possible D match to TRBD2 (6 bases). This CDR3 has 14 amino acids. V was pared by 4 bases and J by 5 bases, with 16 bases between. Germline V gene sequence: CDR1 DFQATT, CDR2 SNEGSKA (reference sequence). CDR3 nucleotide sequence: TGCAGTGCTAAAGGATCTAGCGTGGGAGATACGCAGTATTTT. This gives the protein CSAKGSSVGDTQYF.

This clonotype has more than one count but fewer than ten. The chain is built from TRBV6-1 and TRBJ2-4, with no clear D. Trimming shortened V by 7 bases and J by 6 bases, and 13 bases separated the two germline ends. The CDR3 is made up of 13 amino acids. Germline lookup yields CDR1 MNHNS and CDR2 SASEGT. In DNA form, the CDR3 reads TGTGCCAGCAAGGTCGTAAATGGAAACATTCAGTACTTC. Translation gives CASKVVNGNIQYF.

The chain uses TRBV5-4 and TRBJ1-4; 7 bases agree with TRBD1. Unmatched junction bases numbered 5, after V lost 5 bases and J lost 4 bases. Germline-derived CDR1 and CDR2 are SGHNT and YYREEE (reference sequence). CDR3 size: 14 residues. As DNA, the CDR3 is TGTGCCAGCAGTTCCGGGACAGATAATGAAAAACTGTTTTTT. Translated, it gives CASSSGTDNEKLFF.

The chain employs TRBV6-5 and TRBJ1-2, with 7 bases aligning to TRBD1. The CDR3 runs to 11 residues. Trimming cost V 7 bases and J 8 bases; bases outside gene matches: 4. In germline, CDR1 is MNHEY, CDR2 SVGAGI. The CDR3 reads CASTQGQGYTF. As DNA, the CDR3 is TGTGCCAGCACACAGGGGCAGGGCTACACCTTC.

The rearrangement links TRBV2 to TRBJ2-1, with 13 bases identical to TRBD2. Unmatched junction bases numbered 10, after V lost 6 bases and J lost 2 bases. The CDR3 contains 18 residues. From germline, CDR1 is SNHLY and CDR2 FYNNEI. The CDR3 nucleotides read TGTGCCAGCAGCGGGACTAGCGGGATCCGGGGGCCCTACAATGAGCAGTTCTTC. Protein product: CASSGTSGIRGPYNEQFF.

This clonotype was recorded at least ten times. V is TRBV5-1 and J is TRBJ2-1, with D perhaps matching TRBD2 (5 bases). CDR1 SGHRS and CDR2 YFSETQ come from the germline V gene. This CDR3 comprises 15 residues. V was cut by 5 bases and J by 0 bases, with 12 bases left in between. This chain's CDR3 is CASSPSRGSYNEQFF. CDR3 coding DNA: TGCGCCAGCAGTCCCTCCCGGGGCTCCTACAATGAGCAGTTCTTC.

The chain has TRBV5-1 and TRBJ2-7; D gene ambiguous. Trimming stripped 4 bases from V and 0 bases from J, with 8 bases between. The CDR3 sequence is 13 residues long. In germline, CDR1 is SGHRS, CDR2 YFSETQ. The CDR3 coding sequence is TGCGCCAGCAGCCCGGACCTCTCCTACGAGCAGTACTTC. Its translation: CASSPDLSYEQYF. Filled out from reference TRBV5-1 and TRBJ2-7, the complete variable domain reads KAGVTQTPRYLIKTRGQQVTLSCSPISGHRSVSWYQQTPGQGLQFLFEYFSETQRNKGNFPGRFSGRQFSNSRSEMNVSTLELGDSALYLCASSPDLSYEQYFGPGTRLTVT.

There are a few counts of this clonotype. This sequence joins TRBV20-1 and TRBJ1-1; D may be TRBD1 (6 bases). Germline CDR1 reads DFQATT; CDR2 reads SNEGSKA (reference sequence). V lost 5 bases and J 10 bases, leaving 23 bases between the germline ends. The CDR3 runs to 14 residues. As DNA, the CDR3 is TGCAGTGCTGCCCCTCGGGGGGCCGGGACCCGAGCTTTCTTT. Its protein product is CSAAPRGAGTRAFF.

The chain combines TRBV29-1 with TRBJ1-1; no definite D call. CDR1 and CDR2 from the germline V gene are SQVTM and ANQGSEA. Trimming took off 4 bases at V and 7 bases at J, with 7 bases between the two ends. This CDR3 has 10 amino acids. Here the CDR3 reads CSVAPDEAFF. Written as DNA, the CDR3 is TGCAGCGTTGCCCCCGATGAAGCTTTCTTT.